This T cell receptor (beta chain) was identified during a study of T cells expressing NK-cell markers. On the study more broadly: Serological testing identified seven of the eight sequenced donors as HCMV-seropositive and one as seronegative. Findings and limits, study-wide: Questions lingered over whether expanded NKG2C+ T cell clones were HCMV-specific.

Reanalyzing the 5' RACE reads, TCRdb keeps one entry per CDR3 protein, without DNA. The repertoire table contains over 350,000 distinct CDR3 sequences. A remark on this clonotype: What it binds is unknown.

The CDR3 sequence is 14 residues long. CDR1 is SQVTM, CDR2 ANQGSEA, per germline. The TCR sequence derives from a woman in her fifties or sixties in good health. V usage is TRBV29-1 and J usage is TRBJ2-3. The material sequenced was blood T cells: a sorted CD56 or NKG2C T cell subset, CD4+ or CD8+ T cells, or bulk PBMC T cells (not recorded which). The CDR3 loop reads CSVGGTPSTDTQYF.